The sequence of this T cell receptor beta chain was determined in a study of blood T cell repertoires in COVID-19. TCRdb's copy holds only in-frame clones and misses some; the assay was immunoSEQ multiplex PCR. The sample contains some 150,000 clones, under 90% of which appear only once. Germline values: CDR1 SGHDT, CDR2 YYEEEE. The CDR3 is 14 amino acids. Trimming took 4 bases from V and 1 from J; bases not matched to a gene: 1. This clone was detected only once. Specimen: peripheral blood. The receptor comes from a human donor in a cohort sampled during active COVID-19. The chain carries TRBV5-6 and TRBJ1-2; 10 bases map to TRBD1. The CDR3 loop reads CASSGTGDNYGYTF. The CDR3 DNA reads TGTGCCAGCAGCGGGACAGGGGATAACTATGGCTACACCTTC.